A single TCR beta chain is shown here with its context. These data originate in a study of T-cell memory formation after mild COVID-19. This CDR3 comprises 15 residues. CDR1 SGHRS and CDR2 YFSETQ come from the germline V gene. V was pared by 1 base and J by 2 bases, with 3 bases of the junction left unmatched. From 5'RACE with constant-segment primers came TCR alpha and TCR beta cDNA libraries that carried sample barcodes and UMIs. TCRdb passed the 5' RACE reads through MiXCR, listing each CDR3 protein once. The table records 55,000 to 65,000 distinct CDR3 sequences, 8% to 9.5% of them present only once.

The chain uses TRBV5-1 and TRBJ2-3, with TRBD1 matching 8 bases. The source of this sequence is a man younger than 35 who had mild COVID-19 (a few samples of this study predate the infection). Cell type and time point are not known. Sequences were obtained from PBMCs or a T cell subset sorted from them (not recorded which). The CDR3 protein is CASSLMGQVTDTQYF. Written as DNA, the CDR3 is TGCGCCAGCAGCTTGATGGGACAGGTCACAGATACGCAGTATTTT. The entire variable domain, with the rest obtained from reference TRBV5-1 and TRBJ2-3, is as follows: KAGVTQTPRYLIKTRGQQVTLSCSPISGHRSVSWYQQTPGQGLQFLFEYFSETQRNKGNFPGRFSGRQFSNSRSEMNVSTLELGDSALYLCASSLMGQVTDTQYFGPGTRLTVL.